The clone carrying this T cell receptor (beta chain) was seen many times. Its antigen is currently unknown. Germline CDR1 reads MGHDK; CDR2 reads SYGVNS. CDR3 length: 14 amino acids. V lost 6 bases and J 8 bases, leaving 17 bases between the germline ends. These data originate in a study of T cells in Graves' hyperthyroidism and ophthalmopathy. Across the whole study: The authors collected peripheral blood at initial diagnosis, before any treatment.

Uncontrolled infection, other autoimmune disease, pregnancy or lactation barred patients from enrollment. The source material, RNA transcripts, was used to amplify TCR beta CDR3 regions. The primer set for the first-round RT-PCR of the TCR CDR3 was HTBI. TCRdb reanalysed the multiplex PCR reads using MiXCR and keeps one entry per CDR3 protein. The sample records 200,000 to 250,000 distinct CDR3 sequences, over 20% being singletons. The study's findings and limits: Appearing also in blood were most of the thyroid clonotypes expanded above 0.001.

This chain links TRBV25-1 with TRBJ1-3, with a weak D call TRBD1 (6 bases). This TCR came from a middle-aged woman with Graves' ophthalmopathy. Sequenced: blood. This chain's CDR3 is CASSETGNRDTIYF. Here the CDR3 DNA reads TGTGCCAGCAGCGAAACAGGGAACAGGGACACCATATATTTT.